This is a list of T cell receptor beta chains from one sample in a study of T cell repertoires in cytomegalovirus infection. TCRdb re-derived calls from the reads in MiXCR, one entry per CDR3 protein. This table has roughly 700,000 distinct CDR3 sequences, about 33% appearing once. For these TCRs, the target antigens are not known. Sequenced material: cultured PBMCs, taken from culture after CMV antigen stimulation. Source of these receptors: a human donor in good health (CMV status not recorded). Some clones in this sample may be carry-over from other donors' samples. Both conserved end residues are part of each CDR3. Fields, in order: clone size, V gene, D gene, J gene, CDR3 protein, CDR3 DNA. D genes are given only for firm matches. A row's size may be missing; if present it is once, few, many or a size class.

clone size: .
V gene: TRBV7-2
D gene: TRBD2
J gene: TRBJ2-5
CDR3 protein: CASSLLAGGGGSQYF
CDR3 DNA: TGTGCCAGCAGCCTACTAGCGGGAGGCGGCGGGTCCCAGTACTTC

clone size: few
V gene: TRBV25-1
D gene: TRBD1
J gene: TRBJ1-1
CDR3 protein: CASSGQGANTEAFF
CDR3 DNA: TGTGCCAGCAGTGGTCAGGGGGCGAACACTGAAGCTTTCTTT

clone size: .
V gene: TRBV7-3
D gene: TRBD2
J gene: TRBJ2-1
CDR3 protein: CASSSASGGPAFYNEQFF
CDR3 DNA: TGTGCCAGCAGCTCTGCTAGCGGGGGCCCCGCGTTCTACAATGAGCAGTTCTTC

clone size: few
V gene: TRBV5-1
D gene: .
J gene: TRBJ2-1
CDR3 protein: CASSLGGPKGSYNEQFF
CDR3 DNA: TGCGCCAGCAGCTTGGGGGGACCGAAGGGCTCCTACAATGAGCAGTTCTTC

clone size: few
V gene: TRBV20-1
D gene: .
J gene: TRBJ1-5
CDR3 protein: CSARTTVFQPQHF
CDR3 DNA: TGCAGTGCTAGAACCACGGTCTTCCAGCCCCAGCATTTT

clone size: .
V gene: TRBV6-2/TRBV6-3
D gene: .
J gene: TRBJ2-3
CDR3 protein: CASSTLALQDTQYF
CDR3 DNA: TGTGCCAGCAGCACACTAGCTCTCCAAGATACGCAGTATTTT

clone size: .
V gene: TRBV19
D gene: TRBD2
J gene: TRBJ2-1
CDR3 protein: CASQTGGWGRNEQFF
CDR3 DNA: TGTGCCAGTCAAACGGGGGGGTGGGGTCGGAATGAGCAGTTCTTC

clone size: few
V gene: TRBV7-2
D gene: .
J gene: TRBJ2-1
CDR3 protein: CASSLGGSVHNEQFF
CDR3 DNA: TGTGCCAGCAGCTTAGGGGGTAGCGTTCACAATGAGCAGTTCTTC

clone size: many
V gene: TRBV7-2
D gene: .
J gene: TRBJ2-1
CDR3 protein: CASSLDRYNEQFF
CDR3 DNA: TGTGCCAGCAGCTTAGACAGATACAATGAGCAGTTCTTC

clone size: .
V gene: TRBV19
D gene: TRBD1
J gene: TRBJ1-1
CDR3 protein: CASMGWTGKGAEAFF
CDR3 DNA: TGTGCCAGTATGGGGTGGACAGGAAAAGGGGCTGAAGCTTTCTTT

clone size: .
V gene: TRBV12-5
D gene: .
J gene: TRBJ2-5
CDR3 protein: CASGLVADGVARGETQYF
CDR3 DNA: TGTGCTAGTGGTTTGGTGGCGGACGGAGTCGCTCGGGGGGAGACCCAGTACTTC

clone size: .
V gene: TRBV28
D gene: .
J gene: TRBJ1-1
CDR3 protein: CASSFSGRRNTEAFF
CDR3 DNA: TGTGCCAGCAGTTTTTCCGGCCGGCGCAACACTGAAGCTTTCTTT

clone size: .
V gene: TRBV24-1
D gene: .
J gene: TRBJ2-2
CDR3 protein: CATQEGMNTGELFF
CDR3 DNA: TGTGCCACCCAAGAGGGGATGAACACCGGGGAGCTGTTTTTT

clone size: .
V gene: TRBV28
D gene: .
J gene: TRBJ2-1
CDR3 protein: CASRSLGGASYNEQFF
CDR3 DNA: TGTGCCAGCAGGTCCTTGGGGGGGGCTTCCTACAATGAGCAGTTCTTC

clone size: .
V gene: TRBV6-2/TRBV6-3
D gene: .
J gene: TRBJ2-3
CDR3 protein: CASSIRVATQYF
CDR3 DNA: TGTGCCAGCAGTATCAGGGTCGCCACGCAGTATTTT

clone size: .
V gene: TRBV4-1
D gene: .
J gene: TRBJ2-2
CDR3 protein: CASSQVGSGRELFF
CDR3 DNA: TGCGCCAGCAGCCAAGTAGGGAGCGGCCGCGAGCTGTTTTTT

clone size: few
V gene: TRBV6-2/TRBV6-3
D gene: .
J gene: TRBJ2-7
CDR3 protein: CASSYPNPEQYF
CDR3 DNA: TGTGCCAGCAGTTACCCCAATCCGGAGCAGTACTTC

clone size: .
V gene: TRBV7-9
D gene: TRBD2
J gene: TRBJ2-3
CDR3 protein: CASSFRGRGSTDTQYF
CDR3 DNA: TGTGCCAGCAGCTTCCGTGGGCGGGGGAGCACAGATACGCAGTATTTT